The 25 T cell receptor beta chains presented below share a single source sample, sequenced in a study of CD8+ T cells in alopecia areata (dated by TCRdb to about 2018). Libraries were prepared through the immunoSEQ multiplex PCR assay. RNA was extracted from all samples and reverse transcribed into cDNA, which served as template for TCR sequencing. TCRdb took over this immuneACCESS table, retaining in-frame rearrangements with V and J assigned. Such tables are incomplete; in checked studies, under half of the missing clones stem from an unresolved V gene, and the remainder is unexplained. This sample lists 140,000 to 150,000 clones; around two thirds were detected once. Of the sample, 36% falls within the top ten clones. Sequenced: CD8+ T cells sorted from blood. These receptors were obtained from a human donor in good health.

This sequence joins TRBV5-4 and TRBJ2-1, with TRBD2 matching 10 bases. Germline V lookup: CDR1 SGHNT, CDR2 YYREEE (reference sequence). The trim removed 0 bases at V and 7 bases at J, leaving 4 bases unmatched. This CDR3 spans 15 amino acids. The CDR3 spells CASSLGLAGVNEQFF. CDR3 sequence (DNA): TGTGCCAGCAGCTTGGGGCTAGCGGGAGTTAATGAGCAGTTCTTC.

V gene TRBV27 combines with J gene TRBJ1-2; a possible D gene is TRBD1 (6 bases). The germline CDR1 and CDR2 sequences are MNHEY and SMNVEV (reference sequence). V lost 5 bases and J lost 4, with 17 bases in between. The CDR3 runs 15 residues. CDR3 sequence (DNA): TGTGCCAGCAGTGCCAACAGGGTAGGAAGCTATGGCTACACCTTC. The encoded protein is CASSANRVGSYGYTF.

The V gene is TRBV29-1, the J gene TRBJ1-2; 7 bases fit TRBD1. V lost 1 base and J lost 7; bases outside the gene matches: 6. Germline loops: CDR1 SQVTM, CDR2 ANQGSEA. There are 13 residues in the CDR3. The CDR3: CSVEADRTSGYTF. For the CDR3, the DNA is TGCAGCGTTGAAGCGGACAGGACTTCTGGCTACACCTTC. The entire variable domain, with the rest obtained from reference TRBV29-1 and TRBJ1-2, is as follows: SAVISQKPSRDICQRGTSLTIQCQVDSQVTMMFWYRQQPGQSLTLIATANQGSEATYESGFVIDKFPISRPNLTFSTLTVSNMSPEDSSIYLCSVEADRTSGYTFGSGTRLTVV.

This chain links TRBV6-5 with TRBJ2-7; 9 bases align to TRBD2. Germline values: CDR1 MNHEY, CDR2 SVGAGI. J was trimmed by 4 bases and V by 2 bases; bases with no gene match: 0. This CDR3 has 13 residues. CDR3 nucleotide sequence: TGTGCCAGCAGTTACGCGGGAGGGTACGAGCAGTACTTC. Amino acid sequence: CASSYAGGYEQYF.

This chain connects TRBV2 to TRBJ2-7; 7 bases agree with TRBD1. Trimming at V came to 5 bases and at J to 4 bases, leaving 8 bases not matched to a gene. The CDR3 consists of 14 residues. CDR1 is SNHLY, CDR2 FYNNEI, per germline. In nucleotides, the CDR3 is TGTGCCAGCAGTTCGAACAGGGGACCTTACGAGCAGTACTTC. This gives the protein CASSSNRGPYEQYF.

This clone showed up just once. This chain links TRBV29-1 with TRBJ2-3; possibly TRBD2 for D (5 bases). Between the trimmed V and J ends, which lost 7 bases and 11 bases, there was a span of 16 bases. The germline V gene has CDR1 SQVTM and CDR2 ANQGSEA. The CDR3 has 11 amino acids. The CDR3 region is CSAEKRKGQYF. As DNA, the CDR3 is TGCAGCGCCGAAAAGCGGAAAGGGCAGTATTTT.

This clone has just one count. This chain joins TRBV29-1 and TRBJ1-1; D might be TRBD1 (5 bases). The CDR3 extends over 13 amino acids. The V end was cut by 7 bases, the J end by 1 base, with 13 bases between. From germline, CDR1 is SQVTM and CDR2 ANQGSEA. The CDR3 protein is CSAPWGRNTEAFF. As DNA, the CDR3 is TGCAGCGCCCCGTGGGGGAGGAACACTGAAGCTTTCTTT. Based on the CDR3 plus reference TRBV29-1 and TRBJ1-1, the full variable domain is SAVISQKPSRDICQRGTSLTIQCQVDSQVTMMFWYRQQPGQSLTLIATANQGSEATYESGFVIDKFPISRPNLTFSTLTVSNMSPEDSSIYLCSAPWGRNTEAFFGQGTRLTVV.

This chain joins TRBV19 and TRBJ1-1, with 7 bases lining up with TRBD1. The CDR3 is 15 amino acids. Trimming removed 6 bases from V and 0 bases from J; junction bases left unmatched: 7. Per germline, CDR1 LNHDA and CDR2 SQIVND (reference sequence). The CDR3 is CASSPTGPLNTEAFF. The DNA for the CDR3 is TGTGCCAGTAGCCCGACAGGGCCCCTGAACACTGAAGCTTTCTTT.

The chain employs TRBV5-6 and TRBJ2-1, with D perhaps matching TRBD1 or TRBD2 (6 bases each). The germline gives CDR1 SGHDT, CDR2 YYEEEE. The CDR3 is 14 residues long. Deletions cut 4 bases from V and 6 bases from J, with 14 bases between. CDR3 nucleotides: TGTGCCAGCAGCCCGAAAGGGGGGCCCAATGAGCAGTTCTTC. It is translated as CASSPKGGPNEQFF.

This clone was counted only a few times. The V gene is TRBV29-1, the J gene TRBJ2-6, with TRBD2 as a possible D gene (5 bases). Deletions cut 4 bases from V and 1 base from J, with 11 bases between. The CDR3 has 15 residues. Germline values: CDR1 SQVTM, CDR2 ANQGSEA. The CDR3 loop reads CSVVTRGSGANVLTF. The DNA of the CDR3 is TGCAGCGTTGTAACACGGGGATCTGGGGCCAACGTCCTGACTTTC.

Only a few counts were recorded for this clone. CDR3 loop: CSVTGGGYNEQFF. DNA of the CDR3: TGCAGCGTTACAGGAGGTGGCTACAATGAGCAGTTCTTC. This chain connects TRBV29-1 to TRBJ2-1; either TRBD1 or TRBD2 may fit D (5 bases each). Germline V CDR1 and CDR2: SQVTM, ANQGSEA. The CDR3 runs to 13 residues. The V and J ends lost 5 bases and 3 bases respectively, with 11 bases between them.

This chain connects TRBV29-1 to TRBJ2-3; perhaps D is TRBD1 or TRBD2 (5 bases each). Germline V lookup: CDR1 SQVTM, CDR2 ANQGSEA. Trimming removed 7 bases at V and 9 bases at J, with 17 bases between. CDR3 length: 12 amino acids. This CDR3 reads CSAKVGVGTQYF. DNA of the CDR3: TGCAGCGCCAAGGTGGGGGTCGGGACGCAGTATTTT.

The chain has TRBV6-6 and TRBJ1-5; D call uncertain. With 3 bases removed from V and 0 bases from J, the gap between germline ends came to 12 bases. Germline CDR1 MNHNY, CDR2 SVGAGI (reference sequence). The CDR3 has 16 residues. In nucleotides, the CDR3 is TGTGCCAGCAGTTATGTGGGTGATTATAGCAATCAGCCCCAGCATTTT. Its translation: CASSYVGDYSNQPQHF.

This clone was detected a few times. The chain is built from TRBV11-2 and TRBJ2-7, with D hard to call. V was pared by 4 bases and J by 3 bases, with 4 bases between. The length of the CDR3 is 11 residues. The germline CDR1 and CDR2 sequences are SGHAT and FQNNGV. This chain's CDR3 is CASSSYYEQYF. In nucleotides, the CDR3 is TGTGCCAGCAGCTCATACTACGAGCAGTACTTC.

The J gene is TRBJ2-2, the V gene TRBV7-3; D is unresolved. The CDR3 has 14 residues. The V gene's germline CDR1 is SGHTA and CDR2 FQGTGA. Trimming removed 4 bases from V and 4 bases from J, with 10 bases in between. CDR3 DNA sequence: TGTGCCAGCAGCTCTATACAGACCACCGGGGAGCTGTTTTTT. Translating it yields CASSSIQTTGELFF. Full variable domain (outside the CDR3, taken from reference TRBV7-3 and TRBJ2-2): GAGVSQTPSNKVTEKGKYVELRCDPISGHTALYWYRQSLGQGPEFLIYFQGTGAADDSGLPNDRFFAVRPEGSVSTLKIQRTERGDSAVYLCASSSIQTTGELFFGEGSRLTVL.

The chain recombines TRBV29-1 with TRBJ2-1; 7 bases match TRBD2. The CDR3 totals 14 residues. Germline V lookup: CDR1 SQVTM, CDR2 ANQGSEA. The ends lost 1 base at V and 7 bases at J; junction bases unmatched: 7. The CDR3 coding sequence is TGCAGCGTTGAAGGTACGGGAGGTAATAATGAGCAGTTCTTC. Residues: CSVEGTGGNNEQFF.

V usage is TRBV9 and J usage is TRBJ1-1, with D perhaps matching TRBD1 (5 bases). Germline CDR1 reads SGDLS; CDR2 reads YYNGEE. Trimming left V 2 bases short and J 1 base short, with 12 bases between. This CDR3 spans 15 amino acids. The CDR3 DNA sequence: TGTGCCAGCAGCGTGGGTGGGGCGCGGAACACTGAAGCTTTCTTT. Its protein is CASSVGGARNTEAFF. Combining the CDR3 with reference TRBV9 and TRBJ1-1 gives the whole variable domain DSGVTQTPKHLITATGQRVTLRCSPRSGDLSVYWYQQSLDQGLQFLIQYYNGEERAKGNILERFSAQQFPDLHSELNLSSLELGDSALYFCASSVGGARNTEAFFGQGTRLTVV.

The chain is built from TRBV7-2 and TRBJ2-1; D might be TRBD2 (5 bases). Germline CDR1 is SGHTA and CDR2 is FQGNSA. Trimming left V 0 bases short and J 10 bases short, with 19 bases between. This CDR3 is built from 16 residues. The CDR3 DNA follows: TGTGCCAGCAGCTTAGCCCCGCGGGTGGACCCTAGGGAGCAGTTCTTC. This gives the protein CASSLAPRVDPREQFF. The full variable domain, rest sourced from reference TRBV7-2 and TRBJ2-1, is GAGVSQSPSNKVTEKGKDVELRCDPISGHTALYWYRQSLGQGLEFLIYFQGNSAPDKSGLPSDRFSAERTGGSVSTLTIQRTQQEDSAVYLCASSLAPRVDPREQFFGPGTRLTVL.

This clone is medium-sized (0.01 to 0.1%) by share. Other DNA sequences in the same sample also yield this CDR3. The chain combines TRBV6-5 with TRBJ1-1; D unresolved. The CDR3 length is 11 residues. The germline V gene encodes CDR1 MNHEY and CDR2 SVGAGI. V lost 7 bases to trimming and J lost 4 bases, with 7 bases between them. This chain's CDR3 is CASKKGTEAFF. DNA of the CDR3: TGTGCCAGCAAAAAGGGCACTGAAGCTTTCTTT.

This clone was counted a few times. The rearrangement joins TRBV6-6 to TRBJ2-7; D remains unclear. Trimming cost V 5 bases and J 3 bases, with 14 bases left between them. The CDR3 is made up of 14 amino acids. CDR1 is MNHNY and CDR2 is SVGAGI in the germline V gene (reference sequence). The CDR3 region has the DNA TGTGCCAGCAGTGAGGATTTACTCCTCTACGAGCAGTACTTC. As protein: CASSEDLLLYEQYF.

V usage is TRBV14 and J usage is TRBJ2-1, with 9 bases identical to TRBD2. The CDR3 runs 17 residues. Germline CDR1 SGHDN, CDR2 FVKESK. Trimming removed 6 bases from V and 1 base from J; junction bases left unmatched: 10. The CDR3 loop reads CASRPPLSGSSYNEQFF. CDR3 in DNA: TGTGCCAGCAGACCCCCTCTTAGCGGGAGTTCCTACAATGAGCAGTTCTTC.

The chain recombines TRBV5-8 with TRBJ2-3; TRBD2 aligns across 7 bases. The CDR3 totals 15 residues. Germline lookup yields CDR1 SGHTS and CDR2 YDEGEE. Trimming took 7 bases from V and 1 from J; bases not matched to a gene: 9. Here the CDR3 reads CASDHGRRGTDTQYF. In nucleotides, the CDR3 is TGTGCCAGCGACCACGGGAGGCGAGGCACAGATACGCAGTATTTT.

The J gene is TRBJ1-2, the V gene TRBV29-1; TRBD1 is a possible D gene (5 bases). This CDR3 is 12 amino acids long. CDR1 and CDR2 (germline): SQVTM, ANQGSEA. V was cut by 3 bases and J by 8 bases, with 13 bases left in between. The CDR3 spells CSVDLGVGGYTF. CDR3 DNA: TGCAGCGTTGATTTGGGGGTAGGCGGCTACACCTTC.

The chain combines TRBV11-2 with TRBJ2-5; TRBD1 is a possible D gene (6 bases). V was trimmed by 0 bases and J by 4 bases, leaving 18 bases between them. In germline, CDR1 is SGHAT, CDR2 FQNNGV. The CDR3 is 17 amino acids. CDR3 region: CASSLDHGSGDVETQYF. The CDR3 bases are TGTGCCAGCAGCTTAGATCACGGGTCAGGGGATGTAGAGACCCAGTACTTC. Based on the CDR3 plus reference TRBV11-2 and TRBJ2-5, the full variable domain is EAGVAQSPRYKIIEKRQSVAFWCNPISGHATLYWYQQILGQGPKLLIQFQNNGVVDDSQLPKDRFSAERLKGVDSTLKIQPAKLEDSAVYLCASSLDHGSGDVETQYFGPGTRLLVL.

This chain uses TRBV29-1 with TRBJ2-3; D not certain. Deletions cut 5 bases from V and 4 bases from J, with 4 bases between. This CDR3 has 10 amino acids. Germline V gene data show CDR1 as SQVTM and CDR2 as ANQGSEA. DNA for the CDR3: TGCAGCGTTTCGGCAGATACGCAGTATTTT. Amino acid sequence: CSVSADTQYF.